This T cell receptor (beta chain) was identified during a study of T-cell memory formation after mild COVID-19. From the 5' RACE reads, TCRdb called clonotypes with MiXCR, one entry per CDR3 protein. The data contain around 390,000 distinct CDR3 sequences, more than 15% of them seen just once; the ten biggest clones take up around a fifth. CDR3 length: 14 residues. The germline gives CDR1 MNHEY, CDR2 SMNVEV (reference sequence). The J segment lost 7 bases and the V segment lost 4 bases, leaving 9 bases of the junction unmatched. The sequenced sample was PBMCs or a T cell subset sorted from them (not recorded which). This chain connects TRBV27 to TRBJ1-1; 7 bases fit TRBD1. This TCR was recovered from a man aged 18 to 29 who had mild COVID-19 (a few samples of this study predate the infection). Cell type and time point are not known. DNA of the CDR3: TGTGCCAGCAGTTCACCCGGACAGGCACATGAAGCTTTCTTT. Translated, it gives CASSSPGQAHEAFF.